The rows below give T cell receptor beta chains drawn from one sample of a study of blood T cell repertoires in COVID-19. Measured with immunoSEQ multiplex PCR; TCRdb has only the in-frame clones, and not every one. The repertoire holds about 150,000 clones, with roughly 83% as singletons. Source material: PBMCs or T cells enriched from blood (not recorded which). These receptors all come from a man between 70 and 80 years old who had been exposed to COVID-19. Both conserved end residues are part of each CDR3. The order of the fields is clone size, D gene, CDR3 length, V gene, J gene, CDR3 protein, CDR3 DNA. A D gene is named only where the DNA matches it firmly. Not every row has a clone size; where given, it reads once, few, many or a size class.

NA	NA	14	TRBV11-1	TRBJ1-2	CASSSTGILYGYTF	TGTGCCAGCAGCTCCACAGGGATCCTCTATGGCTACACCTTC
NA	TRBD2	16	TRBV4-1	TRBJ2-1	CASSQTPGLAANEQFF	TGCGCCAGCAGCCAAACCCCGGGACTAGCGGCCAATGAGCAGTTCTTC
NA	TRBD1	15	TRBV5-4	TRBJ2-7	CASSSGQGASYEQYF	TGTGCCAGCAGCTCGGGACAGGGGGCCTCCTACGAGCAGTACTTC
few	NA	14	TRBV28	TRBJ1-1	CASSPGWGDTEAFF	TGTGCCAGCAGTCCAGGGTGGGGGGACACTGAAGCTTTCTTT
once	NA	13	TRBV19	TRBJ2-7	CASSITGSGEQYF	TGTGCCAGTAGTATCACCGGGTCTGGGGAGCAGTACTTC
NA	TRBD1	15	TRBV5-4	TRBJ2-3	CASSSRTGDTDTQYF	TGTGCCAGCAGCAGTAGGACAGGGGACACAGATACGCAGTATTTT
NA	TRBD2	16	TRBV19	TRBJ2-5	CASRGLAGGLVETQYF	TGTGCCAGTAGGGGACTAGCGGGAGGATTGGTAGAGACCCAGTACTTC
NA	TRBD2	15	TRBV2	TRBJ2-1	CASTRTSGPTDEQFF	TGTGCCAGCACCCGGACTAGCGGGCCAACGGATGAGCAGTTCTTC
NA	TRBD1	15	TRBV6-5	TRBJ2-7	CASTEQGVSSYEQYF	TGTGCCAGCACGGAACAGGGGGTCAGCTCCTACGAGCAGTACTTC
medium-sized	TRBD1	16	TRBV7-8	TRBJ2-7	CASSPQGDRGGYEQYF	TGTGCCAGCAGCCCCCAAGGGGACAGAGGGGGCTACGAGCAGTACTTC
NA	NA	14	TRBV6-1	TRBJ1-1	CASSEAGWVTEAFF	TGTGCCAGCAGTGAGGCCGGGTGGGTGACTGAAGCTTTCTTT
NA	NA	15	TRBV27	TRBJ1-1	CASSLEAGWPTEAFF	TGTGCCAGCAGCCTCGAGGCAGGGTGGCCCACTGAAGCTTTCTTT
NA	NA	16	TRBV27	TRBJ2-4	CASSDQTGTAKNIQYF	TGTGCCAGCAGCGATCAAACAGGGACCGCCAAAAACATTCAGTACTTC
NA	NA	12	TRBV10-3	TRBJ1-2	CAISESEKSGTF	TGTGCCATCAGTGAGTCGGAGAAATCCGGCACCTTC
NA	NA	15	TRBV18	TRBJ1-2	CASSPTPPTNYGYTF	TGTGCCAGCTCACCAACGCCACCTACTAACTATGGCTACACCTTC
NA	NA	15	TRBV5-6	TRBJ1-5	CASSFGLYSNQPQHF	TGTGCCAGCAGCTTTGGCCTTTATAGCAATCAGCCCCAGCATTTT
NA	NA	15	TRBV7-2	TRBJ2-3	CASSLVALGTDTQYF	TGTGCCAGCAGCTTAGTAGCGTTGGGGACAGATACGCAGTATTTT
NA	TRBD1	14	TRBV3-1/TRBV3-2	TRBJ2-2	CASSLNRGAGELFF	TGTGCCAGCAGCCTAAACAGGGGGGCCGGGGAGCTGTTTTTT
NA	NA	14	TRBV28	TRBJ1-4	CASSLTRDNEKLFF	TGTGCCAGCAGTTTAACCAGGGATAATGAAAAACTGTTTTTT
NA	TRBD1	14	TRBV5-4	TRBJ2-5	CASGYRGRQETQYF	TGTGCCAGCGGTTACAGGGGACGTCAAGAGACCCAGTACTTC
NA	NA	15	TRBV4-2	TRBJ1-2	CASSQRPTGLGGYTF	TGTGCCAGCAGCCAACGTCCAACAGGGTTAGGTGGCTACACCTTC
NA	TRBD1	16	TRBV2	TRBJ1-5	CASSFATGGLHQPQHF	TGTGCCAGCAGTTTTGCGACAGGGGGCTTGCATCAGCCCCAGCATTTT
NA	NA	12	TRBV7-8	TRBJ2-1	CASSRLRNEQFF	TGTGCCAGCAGCCGACTGAGGAATGAGCAGTTCTTC
NA	NA	15	TRBV6-2/TRBV6-3	TRBJ1-1	CASSPLARGNTEAFF	TGTGCCAGCAGTCCCCTTGCCAGGGGGAACACTGAAGCTTTCTTT
few	TRBD1	12	TRBV10-3	TRBJ2-7	CAISGDRDEQYF	TGTGCCATCAGTGGGGACAGGGACGAGCAGTACTTC
few	TRBD1	14	TRBV27	TRBJ1-2	CASSPRTGEGGYTF	TGTGCCAGCAGCCCCCGGACAGGGGAAGGTGGCTACACCTTC
NA	NA	13	TRBV2	TRBJ2-5	CATRGTVGGSQYF	TGTGCCACCAGGGGTACGGTTGGCGGGTCCCAGTACTTC
NA	TRBD2	15	TRBV4-2	TRBJ2-1	CASSQTGTRFGEQFF	TGTGCCAGCAGCCAAACCGGGACTAGATTTGGGGAGCAGTTCTTC
NA	TRBD1	14	TRBV27	TRBJ2-7	CASSTGGSFYEQYF	TGTGCCAGCAGCACAGGGGGCAGTTTCTACGAGCAGTACTTC
NA	NA	15	TRBV10-3	TRBJ1-3	CAIRTGTVSGNTIYF	TGTGCCATCAGAACCGGGACTGTCTCTGGAAACACCATATATTTT
once	TRBD2	16	TRBV5-1	TRBJ2-1	CASSWALAGGDNEQFF	TGCGCCAGCAGCTGGGCTCTAGCGGGAGGGGACAATGAGCAGTTCTTC
few	NA	13	TRBV9	TRBJ2-7	CASSVVTSDEQYF	TGTGCCAGCAGCGTAGTAACATCCGACGAGCAGTACTTC
NA	TRBD2	16	TRBV6-2/TRBV6-3	TRBJ2-3	CASSYTSGGAADTQYF	TGTGCCAGCAGTTACACCAGCGGGGGGGCTGCAGATACGCAGTATTTT
NA	NA	16	TRBV19	TRBJ1-3	CASSVGTLYSGNTIYF	TGTGCCAGTAGTGTCGGGACACTTTACTCTGGAAACACCATATATTTT
NA	TRBD2	13	TRBV28	TRBJ2-7	CASSFGTSGRQYF	TGTGCCAGCAGTTTCGGGACTAGCGGGCGGCAGTACTTC
NA	TRBD2	15	TRBV4-1	TRBJ2-7	CASSSGASGSYEQYF	TGCGCCAGCAGCAGTGGTGCTAGCGGGAGTTACGAGCAGTACTTC
many	NA	12	TRBV19	TRBJ2-6	CASALGANVLTF	TGTGCCAGTGCACTTGGGGCCAACGTCCTGACTTTC
NA	TRBD2	13	TRBV7-2	TRBJ2-1	CASSLVQRGELFF	TGTGCCAGCAGCTTAGTCCAGCGGGGGGAGCTGTTCTTC
NA	TRBD2	18	TRBV6-2/TRBV6-3	TRBJ2-1	CASSTSSGRAGSRNEQFF	TGTGCCAGCAGTACCTCTAGCGGGAGGGCAGGGAGTCGCAATGAGCAGTTCTTC
NA	NA	14	TRBV18	TRBJ1-1	CASSPGEKNTEAFF	TGTGCCAGCTCACCGGGAGAGAAGAACACTGAAGCTTTCTTT
NA	TRBD2	15	TRBV6-5	TRBJ2-1	CASSYFSGRANEQFF	TGTGCCAGCAGTTACTTCAGCGGGAGGGCCAATGAGCAGTTCTTC
NA	TRBD1	16	TRBV5-1	TRBJ1-4	CASSAQGAGTNEKLFF	TGCGCCAGCAGCGCACAGGGGGCGGGCACTAATGAAAAACTGTTTTTT
NA	NA	19	TRBV19	TRBJ2-4	CASSIGWRGELLAKNIQYF	TGTGCCAGTAGTATAGGGTGGCGGGGTGAATTACTAGCCAAAAACATTCAGTACTTC
NA	NA	17	TRBV7-8	TRBJ2-2	CASSLEAGGINTGELFF	TGTGCCAGCAGCTTAGAAGCTGGCGGGATTAACACCGGGGAGCTGTTTTTT
few	NA	15	TRBV6-5	TRBJ1-2	CASSSPRTEGYGYTF	TGTGCCAGCAGTTCCCCGAGGACAGAAGGCTATGGCTACACCTTC
once	NA	17	TRBV28	TRBJ1-6	CASSPRGQSSYNSPLHF	TGTGCCAGCAGCCCTAGGGGACAAAGCTCCTATAATTCACCCCTCCACTTT
NA	TRBD1	14	TRBV7-2	TRBJ2-7	CASSSWDRPWEQYF	TGTGCCAGCAGCTCCTGGGACAGGCCGTGGGAGCAGTACTTC
NA	NA	16	TRBV28	TRBJ1-4	CASAHRNRVPNEKLFF	TGTGCCAGCGCTCATCGGAACAGGGTACCTAATGAAAAACTGTTTTTT
NA	TRBD1	15	TRBV19	TRBJ1-2	CASSSWTGGNYGYTF	TGTGCCAGTAGTTCCTGGACAGGGGGGAACTATGGCTACACCTTC
NA	TRBD1	15	TRBV2	TRBJ1-5	CASSEFQGATQPQHF	TGTGCCAGCAGTGAATTCCAGGGGGCTACTCAGCCCCAGCATTTT
NA	TRBD2	16	TRBV4-3	TRBJ2-7	CASSQVASGSFYEQYF	TGCGCCAGCAGCCAAGTTGCTAGCGGGAGTTTCTACGAGCAGTACTTC
NA	TRBD1	15	TRBV19	TRBJ1-4	CATGQGSATNEKLFF	TGTGCCACCGGACAGGGAAGTGCAACTAATGAAAAACTGTTTTTT
many	NA	12	TRBV2	TRBJ1-2	CASNTGSYGYTF	TGTGCCAGCAACACAGGGTCCTATGGCTACACCTTC
once	NA	15	TRBV6-5	TRBJ1-1	CASSYSNREYTEAFF	TGTGCCAGCAGTTACTCGAATAGGGAGTACACTGAAGCTTTCTTT